This T cell receptor beta chain was identified during a study of shared clonotypes between healthy human individuals. Overall study context: Every donor yielded three CD4 naive, three CD4 memory, two CD8 naive and one CD8 memory plate.

Assay used: immunoSEQ multiplex PCR; TCRdb lists only in-frame clones, some missing. Of 2 million to 3 million clones in the sample, around 94% were seen once. The length of the CDR3 is 15 residues. Germline V gene lookup returns CDR1 SGHAT and CDR2 FQNNGV. The ends lost 4 bases at V and 9 bases at J; junction bases unmatched: 7. Material: naive CD4+ T cells sorted from blood. Specified subset: CD45RA+ positively selected. This chain uses TRBV11-2 with TRBJ1-6; 9 nucleotides agree with TRBD1. This receptor was taken from a man between 18 and 35 years old in good health. This CDR3 reads CASSSYTGGGSPLHF. DNA for the CDR3: TGTGCCAGCAGCTCCTACACAGGGGGCGGTTCACCCCTCCACTTT.